This TCR beta chain came from a study of blood T cell repertoires in COVID-19. Looked up from germline, CDR1 is LNHNV and CDR2 is YYDKDF (reference sequence). The CDR3 covers 16 residues. V dropped 0 bases and J dropped 4 bases, with 13 bases sitting between them. Profiled with immunoSEQ multiplex PCR; TCRdb holds only in-frame clones, not every one. The sample includes about 82,000 clones, 80% to 90% seen only once; the top ten take about a sixth. Sequenced material: peripheral blood. This TCR came from a woman aged 60-70 years with acute or convalescent COVID-19. The chain links TRBV15 to TRBJ1-3; tentatively, D is TRBD1 (5 bases). CDR3 loop: CATSRDQDQGGNTIYF. DNA for the CDR3: TGTGCCACCAGCAGAGATCAGGACCAGGGCGGAAACACCATATATTTT.